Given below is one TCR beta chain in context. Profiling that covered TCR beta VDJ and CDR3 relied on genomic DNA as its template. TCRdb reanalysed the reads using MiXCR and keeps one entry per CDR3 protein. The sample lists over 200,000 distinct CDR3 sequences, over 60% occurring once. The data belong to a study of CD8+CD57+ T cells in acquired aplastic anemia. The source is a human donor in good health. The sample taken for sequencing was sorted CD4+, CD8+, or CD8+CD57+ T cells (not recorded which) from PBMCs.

This chain's CDR3 is CAISVPSGSSYEQYF. For the CDR3, the DNA is TGTGCCATCAGTGTACCTAGCGGGAGCTCCTACGAGCAGTACTTC. The chain recombines TRBV10-3 with TRBJ2-7, with 10 positions matching TRBD2. Germline V lookup: CDR1 ENHRY, CDR2 SYGVKD. The CDR3 is 15 residues long. Germline trimming cut 4 bases from V and 0 bases from J; bases unmatched to any gene: 3.